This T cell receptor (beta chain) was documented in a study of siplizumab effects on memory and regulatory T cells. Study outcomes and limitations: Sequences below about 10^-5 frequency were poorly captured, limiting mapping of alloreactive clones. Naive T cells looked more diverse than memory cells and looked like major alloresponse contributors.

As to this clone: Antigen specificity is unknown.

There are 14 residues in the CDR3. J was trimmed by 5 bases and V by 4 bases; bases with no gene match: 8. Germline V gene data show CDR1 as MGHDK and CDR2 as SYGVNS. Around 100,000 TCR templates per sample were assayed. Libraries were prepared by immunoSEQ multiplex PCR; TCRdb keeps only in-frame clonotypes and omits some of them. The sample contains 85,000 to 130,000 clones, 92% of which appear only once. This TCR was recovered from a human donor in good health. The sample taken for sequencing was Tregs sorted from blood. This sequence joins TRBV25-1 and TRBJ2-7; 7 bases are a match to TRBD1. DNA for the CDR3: TGTGCCAGCAGTGGCCCGGGACAGCAACACGAGCAGTACTTC. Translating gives CASSGPGQQHEQYF.